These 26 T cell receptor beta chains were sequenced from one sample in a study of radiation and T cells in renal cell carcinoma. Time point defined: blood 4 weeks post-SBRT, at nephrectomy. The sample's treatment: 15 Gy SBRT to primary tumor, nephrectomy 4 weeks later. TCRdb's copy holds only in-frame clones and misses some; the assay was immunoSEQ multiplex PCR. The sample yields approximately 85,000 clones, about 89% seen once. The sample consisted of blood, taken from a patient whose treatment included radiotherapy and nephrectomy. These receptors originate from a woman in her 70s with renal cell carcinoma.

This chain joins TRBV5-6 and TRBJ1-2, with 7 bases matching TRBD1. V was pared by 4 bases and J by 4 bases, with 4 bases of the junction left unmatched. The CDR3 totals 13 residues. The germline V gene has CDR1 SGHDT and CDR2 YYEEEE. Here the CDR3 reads CASSLAGGYGYTF. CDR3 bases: TGTGCCAGCAGCCTCGCAGGGGGCTATGGCTACACCTTC.

The chain's CDR3 is CASSLGSVQANYGYTF. The CDR3 DNA reads as TGTGCCAGCAGCTTGGGCAGCGTCCAAGCTAACTATGGCTACACCTTC. This sequence joins TRBV5-4 and TRBJ1-2, with D unclear. The CDR3 consists of 16 residues. Per the germline V gene, CDR1 is SGHNT and CDR2 is YYREEE (reference sequence). V dropped 0 bases and J dropped 0 bases, with 12 bases sitting between them. Supplemented by reference TRBV5-4 and TRBJ1-2, the full variable domain reads ETGVTQSPTHLIKTRGQQVTLRCSSQSGHNTVSWYQQALGQGPQFIFQYYREEENGRGNFPPRFSGLQFPNYSSELNVNALELDDSALYLCASSLGSVQANYGYTFGSGTRLTVV.

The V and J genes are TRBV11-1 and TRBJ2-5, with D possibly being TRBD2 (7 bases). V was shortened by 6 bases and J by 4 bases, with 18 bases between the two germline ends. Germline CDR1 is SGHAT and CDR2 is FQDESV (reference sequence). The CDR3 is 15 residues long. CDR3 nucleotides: TGTGCCAGCAGGAGGGGAGGGGGAGGTTTAGAGACCCAGTACTTC. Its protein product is CASRRGGGGLETQYF.

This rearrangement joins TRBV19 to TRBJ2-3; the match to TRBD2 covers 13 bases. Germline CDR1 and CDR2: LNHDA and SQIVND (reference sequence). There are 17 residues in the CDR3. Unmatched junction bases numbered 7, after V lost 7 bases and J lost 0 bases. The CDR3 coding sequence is TGTGCCAGTACACACCTGACTAGCGGGGGGAGCACAGATACGCAGTATTTT. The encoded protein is CASTHLTSGGSTDTQYF.

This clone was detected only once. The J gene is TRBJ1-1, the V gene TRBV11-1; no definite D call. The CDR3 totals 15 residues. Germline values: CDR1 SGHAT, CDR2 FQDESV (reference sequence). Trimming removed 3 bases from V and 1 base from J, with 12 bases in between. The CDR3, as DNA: TGTGCCAGCAGCTTGGGGTCTGGAAAGAACACTGAAGCTTTCTTT. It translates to CASSLGSGKNTEAFF.

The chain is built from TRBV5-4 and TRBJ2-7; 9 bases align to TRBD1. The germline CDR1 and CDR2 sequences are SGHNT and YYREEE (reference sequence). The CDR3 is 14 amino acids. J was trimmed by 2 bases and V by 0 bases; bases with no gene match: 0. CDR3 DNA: TGTGCCAGCAGCTTGGGACAGGGGGCCTACGAGCAGTACTTC. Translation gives CASSLGQGAYEQYF.

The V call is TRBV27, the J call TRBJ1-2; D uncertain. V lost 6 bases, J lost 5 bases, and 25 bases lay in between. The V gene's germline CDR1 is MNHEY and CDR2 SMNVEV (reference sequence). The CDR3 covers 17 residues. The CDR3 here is CASSRNAQQAAGYGYTF. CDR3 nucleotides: TGTGCCAGCAGCCGGAACGCGCAGCAGGCGGCGGGGTATGGCTACACCTTC.

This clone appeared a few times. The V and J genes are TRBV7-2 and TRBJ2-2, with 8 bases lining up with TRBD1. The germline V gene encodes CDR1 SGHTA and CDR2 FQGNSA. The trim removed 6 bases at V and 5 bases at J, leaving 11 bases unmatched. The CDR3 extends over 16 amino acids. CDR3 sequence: CASRSPGGGRTGELFF. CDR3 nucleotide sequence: TGTGCCAGCAGGTCACCAGGGGGCGGTCGGACCGGGGAGCTGTTTTTT. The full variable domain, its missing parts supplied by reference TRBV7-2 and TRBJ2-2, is GAGVSQSPSNKVTEKGKDVELRCDPISGHTALYWYRQSLGQGLEFLIYFQGNSAPDKSGLPSDRFSAERTGGSVSTLTIQRTQQEDSAVYLCASRSPGGGRTGELFFGEGSRLTVL.

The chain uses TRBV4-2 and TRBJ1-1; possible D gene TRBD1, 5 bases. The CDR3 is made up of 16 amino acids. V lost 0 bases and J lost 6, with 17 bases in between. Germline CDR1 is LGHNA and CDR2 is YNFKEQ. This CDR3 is CASSQEGGAGYAEAFF. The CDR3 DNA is TGTGCCAGCAGCCAAGAAGGAGGGGCAGGGTACGCTGAAGCTTTCTTT.

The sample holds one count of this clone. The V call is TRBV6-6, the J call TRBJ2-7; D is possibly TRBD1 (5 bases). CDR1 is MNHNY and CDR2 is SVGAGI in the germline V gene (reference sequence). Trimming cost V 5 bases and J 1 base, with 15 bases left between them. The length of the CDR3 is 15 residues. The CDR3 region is CASSGAGLRSYEQYF. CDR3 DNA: TGTGCCAGCAGTGGGGCAGGGTTACGGTCCTACGAGCAGTACTTC.

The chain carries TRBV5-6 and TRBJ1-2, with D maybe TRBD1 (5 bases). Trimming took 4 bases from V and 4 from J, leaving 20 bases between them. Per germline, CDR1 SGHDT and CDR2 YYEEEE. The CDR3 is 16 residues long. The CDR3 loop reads CASSVDGGTGFYGYTF. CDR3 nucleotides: TGTGCCAGCAGCGTGGATGGGGGTACGGGGTTCTATGGCTACACCTTC.

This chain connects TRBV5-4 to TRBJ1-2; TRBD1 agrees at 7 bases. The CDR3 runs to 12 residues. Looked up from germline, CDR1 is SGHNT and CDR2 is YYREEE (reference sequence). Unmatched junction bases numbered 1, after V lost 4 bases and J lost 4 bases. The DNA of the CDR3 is TGTGCCAGCAGCCGGGACAGCTATGGCTACACCTTC. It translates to CASSRDSYGYTF. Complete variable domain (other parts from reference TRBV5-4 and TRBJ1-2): ETGVTQSPTHLIKTRGQQVTLRCSSQSGHNTVSWYQQALGQGPQFIFQYYREEENGRGNFPPRFSGLQFPNYSSELNVNALELDDSALYLCASSRDSYGYTFGSGTRLTVV.

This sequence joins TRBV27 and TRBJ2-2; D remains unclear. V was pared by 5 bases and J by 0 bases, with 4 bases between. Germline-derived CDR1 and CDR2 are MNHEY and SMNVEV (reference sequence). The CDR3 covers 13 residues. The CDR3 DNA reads TGTGCCAGCAGTCTCGCGAACACCGGGGAGCTGTTTTTT. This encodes CASSLANTGELFF.

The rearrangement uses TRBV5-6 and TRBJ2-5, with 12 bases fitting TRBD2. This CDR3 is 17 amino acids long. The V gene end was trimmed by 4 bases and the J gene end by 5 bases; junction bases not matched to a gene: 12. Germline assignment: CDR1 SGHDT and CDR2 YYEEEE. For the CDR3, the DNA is TGTGCCAGCAGCCAACTACTAGCGGGGGGTATACGGGAGACCCAGTACTTC. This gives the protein CASSQLLAGGIRETQYF.

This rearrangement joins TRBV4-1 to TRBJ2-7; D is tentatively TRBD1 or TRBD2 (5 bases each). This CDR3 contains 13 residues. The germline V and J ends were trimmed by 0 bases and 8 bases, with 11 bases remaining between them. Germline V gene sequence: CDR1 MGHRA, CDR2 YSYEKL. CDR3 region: CASSQDERGQQYF. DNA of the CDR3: TGCGCCAGCAGCCAAGATGAGAGGGGCCAGCAGTACTTC.

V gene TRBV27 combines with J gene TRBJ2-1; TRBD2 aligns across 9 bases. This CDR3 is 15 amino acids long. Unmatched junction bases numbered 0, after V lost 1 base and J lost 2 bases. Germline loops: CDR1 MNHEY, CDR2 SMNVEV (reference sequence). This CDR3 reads CASSLLAGAYNEQFF. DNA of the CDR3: TGTGCCAGCAGTTTATTAGCGGGGGCCTACAATGAGCAGTTCTTC.

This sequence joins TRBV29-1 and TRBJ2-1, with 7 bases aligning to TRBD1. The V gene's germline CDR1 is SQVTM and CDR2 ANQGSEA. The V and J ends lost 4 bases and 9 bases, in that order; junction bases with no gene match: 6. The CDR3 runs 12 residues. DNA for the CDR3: TGCAGCGTTGTGGGCAGGGGGTTTGAGCAGTTCTTC. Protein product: CSVVGRGFEQFF.

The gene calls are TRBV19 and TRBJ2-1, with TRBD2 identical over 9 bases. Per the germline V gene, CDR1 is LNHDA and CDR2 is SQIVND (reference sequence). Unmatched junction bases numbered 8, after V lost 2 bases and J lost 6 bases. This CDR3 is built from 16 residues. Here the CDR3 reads CASSITVAGAFNEQFF. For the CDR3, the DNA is TGTGCCAGTAGTATAACGGTAGCGGGGGCCTTCAATGAGCAGTTCTTC.

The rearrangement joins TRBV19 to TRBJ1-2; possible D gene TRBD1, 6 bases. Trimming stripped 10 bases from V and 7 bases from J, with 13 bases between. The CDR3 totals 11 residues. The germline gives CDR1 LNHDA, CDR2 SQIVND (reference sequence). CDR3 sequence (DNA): TGTGCCACCCGACAGGTGGGTGGCTACACCTTC. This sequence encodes CATRQVGGYTF.

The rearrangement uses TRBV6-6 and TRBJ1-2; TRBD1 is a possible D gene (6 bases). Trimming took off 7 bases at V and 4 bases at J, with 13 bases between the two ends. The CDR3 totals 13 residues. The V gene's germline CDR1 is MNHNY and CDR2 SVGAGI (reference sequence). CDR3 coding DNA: TGTGCCAGCACAACAGGGAAGAGCTATGGCTACACCTTC. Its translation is CASTTGKSYGYTF.

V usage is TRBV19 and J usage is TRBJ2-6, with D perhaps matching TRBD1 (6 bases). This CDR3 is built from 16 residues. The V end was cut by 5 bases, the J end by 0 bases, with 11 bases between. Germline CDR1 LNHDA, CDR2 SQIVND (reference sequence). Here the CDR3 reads CASSGWTVSGANVLTF. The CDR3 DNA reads TGTGCCAGTAGTGGGTGGACAGTCTCTGGGGCCAACGTCCTGACTTTC.

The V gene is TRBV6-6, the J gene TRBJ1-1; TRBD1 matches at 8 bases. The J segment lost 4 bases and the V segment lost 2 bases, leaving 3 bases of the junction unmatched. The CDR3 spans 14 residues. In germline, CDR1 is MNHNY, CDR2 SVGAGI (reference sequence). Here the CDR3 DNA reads TGTGCCAGCAGTTACGGTACAGGGGGCACTGAAGCTTTCTTT. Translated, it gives CASSYGTGGTEAFF.

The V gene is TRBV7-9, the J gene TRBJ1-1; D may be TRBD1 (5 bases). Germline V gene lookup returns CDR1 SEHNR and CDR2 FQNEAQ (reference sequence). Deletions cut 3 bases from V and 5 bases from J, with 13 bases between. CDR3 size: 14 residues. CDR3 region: CASSLGLLGTEAFF. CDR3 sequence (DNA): TGTGCCAGCAGCTTGGGGCTTTTGGGAACTGAAGCTTTCTTT.

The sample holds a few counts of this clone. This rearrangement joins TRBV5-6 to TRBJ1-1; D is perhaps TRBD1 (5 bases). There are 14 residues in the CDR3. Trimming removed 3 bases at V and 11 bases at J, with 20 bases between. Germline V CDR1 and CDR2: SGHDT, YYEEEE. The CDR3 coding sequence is TGTGCCAGCAGCTCTAACTCCAGGGCCCCAGTGGCTTTCTTT. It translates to CASSSNSRAPVAFF.

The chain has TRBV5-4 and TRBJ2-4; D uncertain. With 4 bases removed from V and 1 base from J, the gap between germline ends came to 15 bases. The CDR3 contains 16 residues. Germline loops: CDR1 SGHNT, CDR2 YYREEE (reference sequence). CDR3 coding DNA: TGTGCCAGCAGCCTCCCGACCAAGGATGCCAAAAACATTCAGTACTTC. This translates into CASSLPTKDAKNIQYF.

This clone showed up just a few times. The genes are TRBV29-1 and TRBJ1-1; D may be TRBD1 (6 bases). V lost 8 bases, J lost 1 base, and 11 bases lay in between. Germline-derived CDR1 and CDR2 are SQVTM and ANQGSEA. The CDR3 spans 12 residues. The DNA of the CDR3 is TGCAGCTCACGGACAGCGAACACTGAAGCTTTCTTT. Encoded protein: CSSRTANTEAFF.